The sequence of this T cell receptor beta chain was determined in a study of read filtering for tumor transcriptome and immune sequencing. On the study more broadly: Revised staging placed roughly 8 patients in R-ISS I, 15 to 20 in II, more than five in III.

Molecular barcoded adaptors covering alpha/delta and beta/gamma chains were used on roughly 400 ng RNA. In TCRdb, the reads were re-called with MiXCR into one record per CDR3 protein. The sample shows fewer than 45,000 distinct CDR3 sequences, about an eighth of them seen only once. This clonotype showed up many times. The V and J ends lost 4 bases and 7 bases, in that order; junction bases with no gene match: 3. The CDR3 extends over 13 amino acids. Germline V CDR1 and CDR2: KGHSH, LQKENI. The chain employs TRBV18 and TRBJ1-5; 8 bases fit TRBD1. The TCR sequence derives from a donor over 35 with multiple myeloma. The sample was a population of CD138-negative cells sorted from bone marrow. The CDR3 DNA sequence: TGTGCCAGCTCACGGGGACAGGAGCAGCCCCAGCATTTT. Residues: CASSRGQEQPQHF.